The 29 T cell receptor beta chains presented below share a single source sample, sequenced in a study of long-term antiretroviral therapy in people with HIV. Run at survey level, the immunoSEQ assay was version v3.0. TCRdb keeps only in-frame clones here, not all; method: immunoSEQ multiplex PCR. The sample lists some 20,000 clones, around three quarters seen once, with 6.5% to 7.5% in the top ten. The source material was unsorted PBMCs, sampled 2.2 years after starting antiretroviral therapy. These receptors were collected from a man aged 50-59 years with HIV.

The genes are TRBV11-2 and TRBJ1-1; D call uncertain. In germline, CDR1 is SGHAT, CDR2 FQNNGV. V lost 1 base to trimming and J lost 6 bases, with 9 bases between them. This CDR3 region has 13 residues. CDR3 in DNA: TGTGCCAGCAGCTTAGTTGGCTGGCCTGAAGCTTTCTTT. Translated: CASSLVGWPEAFF.

This sequence joins TRBV6-5 and TRBJ2-7, with TRBD1 identical over 7 bases. The CDR3 length is 15 residues. Germline values: CDR1 MNHEY, CDR2 SVGAGI. The V and J ends lost 2 bases and 3 bases, in that order; junction bases with no gene match: 7. For the CDR3, the DNA is TGTGCCAGCAGTTACCTCATGACAGGGAGCTACGAGCAGTACTTC. Its translation is CASSYLMTGSYEQYF.

As to this clone: A junction end diverges from the germline sequence, so it may reflect a read error. V usage is TRBV2 and J usage is TRBJ2-4, with D perhaps TRBD2 (5 bases). From germline, CDR1 is SNHLY and CDR2 FYNNEI. This CDR3 is 14 amino acids long. This CDR3 is CASKPANRELDSVF. CDR3 coding DNA: TGTGCCAGCAAGCCCGCCAATAGGGAGCTAGATTCAGTCTTC.

The chain carries TRBV4-3 and TRBJ1-4, with a possible D match to TRBD1 (5 bases). The CDR3 sequence is 14 residues long. Germline-derived CDR1 and CDR2 are LGHNA and YSLEER. The ends were cut back, 0 bases at V and 14 bases at J, with 16 bases in the middle. The chain's CDR3 is CASSQDLGVLGLFF. CDR3 nucleotides: TGCGCCAGCAGCCAAGATCTGGGGGTGCTGGGCCTGTTTTTT.

The gene calls are TRBV27 and TRBJ1-1; possibly TRBD1 for D (5 bases). Trimming cost V 3 bases and J 4 bases, with 15 bases left between them. CDR3 size: 15 residues. The germline gives CDR1 MNHEY, CDR2 SMNVEV (reference sequence). CDR3 DNA sequence: TGTGCCAGCAGTTTCTTTCGTGACAGTCTCACTGAAGCTTTCTTT. Residues: CASSFFRDSLTEAFF.

The rearrangement joins TRBV11-2 to TRBJ2-1; D remains unclear. The CDR3 has 14 amino acids. Germline V lookup: CDR1 SGHAT, CDR2 FQNNGV. V was trimmed by 8 bases and J by 0 bases, leaving 11 bases between them. CDR3 loop: CASAPPFSYNEQFF. CDR3 in DNA: TGTGCCAGCGCCCCGCCCTTCTCCTACAATGAGCAGTTCTTC.

V and J are TRBV7-2 and TRBJ2-3; 9 bases map to TRBD2. The germline V gene has CDR1 SGHTA and CDR2 FQGNSA. This CDR3 has 14 amino acids. V gave up 6 bases and J gave up 5 bases; unmatched junction bases: 6. DNA of the CDR3: TGTGCCAGCAGTAAACTAGCGGGTGGAGATACGCAGTATTTT. This translates into CASSKLAGGDTQYF.

This chain uses TRBV18 with TRBJ2-5, with 7 bases aligning to TRBD2. Germline trimming cut 2 bases from V and 2 bases from J; bases unmatched to any gene: 8. The length of the CDR3 is 16 residues. Germline CDR1 is KGHSH and CDR2 is LQKENI. CDR3 sequence reads: CASSPMRREGQETQYF. The CDR3, as DNA: TGTGCCAGCTCACCAATGAGAAGGGAGGGTCAAGAGACCCAGTACTTC.

The chain has TRBV6-6 and TRBJ2-7; D not certain. The germline V gene encodes CDR1 MNHNY and CDR2 SVGAGI (reference sequence). The CDR3 extends over 12 amino acids. Trimming removed 2 bases at V and 5 bases at J, with 7 bases between. CDR3 bases: TGTGCCAGCAGTTACAGGACCCACGAGCAGTACTTC. Its translation: CASSYRTHEQYF.

V gene TRBV20-1 combines with J gene TRBJ2-1, with D perhaps TRBD1 (5 bases). V was cut by 7 bases and J by 15 bases, with 19 bases left in between. Germline CDR1 and CDR2: DFQATT and SNEGSKA (reference sequence). This CDR3 contains 11 residues. The CDR3 protein is CSVQGPIQGFF. For the CDR3, the DNA is TGCAGTGTCCAAGGCCCCATCCAGGGGTTCTTC.

The CDR3 nucleotides are TGCGCCAGCAGCCAAGTACAGGGGCATCAGCCCCAGCATTTT. Its translation is CASSQVQGHQPQHF. The rearrangement uses TRBV4-3 and TRBJ1-5; TRBD1 agrees at 7 bases. The CDR3 consists of 14 residues. Germline V gives CDR1 LGHNA, CDR2 YSLEER. The trim removed 1 base at V and 5 bases at J, leaving 2 bases unmatched.

The CDR3 sequence is CASSLVSGAGATQYF. The DNA for the CDR3 is TGTGCCAGCAGCTTAGTATCAGGGGCGGGTGCGACCCAGTACTTC. The chain employs TRBV7-9 and TRBJ2-5; tentative D call: TRBD1 (6 bases). V was shortened by 1 base and J by 7 bases, with 16 bases between the two germline ends. CDR3 length: 15 amino acids. Per the germline V gene, CDR1 is SEHNR and CDR2 is FQNEAQ (reference sequence).

V usage is TRBV29-1 and J usage is TRBJ2-7; D is ambiguous. Germline CDR1 is SQVTM and CDR2 is ANQGSEA. This CDR3 has 12 amino acids. Trimming cost V 1 base and J 1 base, with 5 bases left between them. The CDR3 DNA reads TGCAGCGTTGAAGGACCATCCTACGAGCAGTACTTC. Translated, it gives CSVEGPSYEQYF.

The chain joins TRBV11-3 to TRBJ2-3; D unresolved. CDR1 SGHNT and CDR2 YENEEA come from the germline V gene. The CDR3 consists of 12 residues. Trimming pared 3 bases from V and 6 bases from J, leaving 7 bases between. This CDR3 is CASSLGFDTQYF. As DNA, the CDR3 is TGTGCCAGCAGCTTGGGGTTCGATACGCAGTATTTT.

The chain has TRBV12-5 and TRBJ1-1; 7 bases are a match to TRBD1. This CDR3 contains 14 residues. V gave up 5 bases and J gave up 7 bases; unmatched junction bases: 10. The germline V gene encodes CDR1 LGHNT and CDR2 FRNRAP. The CDR3 DNA reads TGTGCTAGTGGTCATCAGGGGGGGAAACTTGAAGCTTTCTTT. It codes for CASGHQGGKLEAFF.

The table lists this clone with a few counts. The genes are TRBV5-6 and TRBJ2-2; D is unresolved. Trimming shortened V by 4 bases and J by 1 base, and 11 bases separated the two germline ends. Germline V gene sequence: CDR1 SGHDT, CDR2 YYEEEE. The CDR3 is made up of 15 amino acids. CDR3 sequence: CASSLDWGNTGELFF. The DNA of the CDR3 is TGTGCCAGCAGCCTTGACTGGGGGAACACCGGGGAGCTGTTTTTT.

The chain couples TRBV18 to TRBJ2-1; 8 bases map to TRBD2. The CDR3 length is 15 residues. V lost 5 bases and J lost 4; bases outside the gene matches: 7. Germline CDR1 and CDR2: KGHSH and LQKENI. CDR3 nucleotide sequence: TGTGCCAGCTCAAAGGGTAGCGGGACTTACAATGAGCAGTTCTTC. It specifies CASSKGSGTYNEQFF.

This chain joins TRBV27 and TRBJ1-2; the D is unclear. This CDR3 region has 16 residues. V lost 4 bases and J 0 bases, leaving 15 bases between the germline ends. Germline CDR1 MNHEY, CDR2 SMNVEV (reference sequence). In DNA form, the CDR3 reads TGTGCCAGCAGTTCCGTCCGACGGATAGCTAACTATGGCTACACCTTC. Translating gives CASSSVRRIANYGYTF.

J is TRBJ2-6 and V is TRBV19; D perhaps matches TRBD1 (5 bases). Trimming took off 1 base at V and 1 base at J, with 11 bases between the two ends. The CDR3 is 17 amino acids. CDR1 LNHDA and CDR2 SQIVND come from the germline V gene (reference sequence). The CDR3 region has the DNA TGTGCCAGTAGTATAGGCCAGGGCATGTCTGGGGCCAACGTCCTGACTTTC. It translates to CASSIGQGMSGANVLTF.

The V call is TRBV4-3, the J call TRBJ2-3; possible D gene TRBD2, 5 bases. Germline lookup yields CDR1 LGHNA and CDR2 YSLEER. This CDR3 is 14 amino acids long. V gave up 3 bases and J gave up 3 bases, with 10 bases separating them. The CDR3 coding sequence is TGCGCCAGCAGCCAGGACTTTGCAACAGATACGCAGTATTTT. Translating it yields CASSQDFATDTQYF.

This clone appeared once. V usage is TRBV10-2 and J usage is TRBJ2-2; 11 bases are a match to TRBD2. This CDR3 has 15 amino acids. From germline, CDR1 is WSHSY and CDR2 SAAADI. V lost 7 bases to trimming and J lost 4 bases; unmatched junction nucleotides: 5. CDR3 sequence reads: CASTKGLAGTGELFF. The CDR3 region has the DNA TGCGCCAGCACAAAAGGACTAGCGGGCACCGGGGAGCTGTTTTTT.

The chain recombines TRBV5-1 with TRBJ1-4; D unclear. Trimming stripped 4 bases from V and 8 bases from J, with 12 bases between. This CDR3 contains 13 residues. The germline V gene encodes CDR1 SGHRS and CDR2 YFSETQ. The CDR3, as DNA: TGCGCCAGCAGCGAACTCACGTCCGAAAAACTGTTTTTT. Protein product: CASSELTSEKLFF.

The chain is built from TRBV5-1 and TRBJ2-5; TRBD2 matches 15 bases. The CDR3 is 16 residues long. CDR1 is SGHRS, CDR2 YFSETQ, per germline. Trimming removed 4 bases from V and 4 bases from J; junction bases left unmatched: 5. CDR3 sequence reads: CASSPGLAGGLETQYF. The CDR3 nucleotides read TGCGCCAGCAGCCCCGGACTAGCGGGAGGGTTAGAGACCCAGTACTTC.

A few counts support this clone. This chain uses TRBV18 with TRBJ1-1; D ambiguous. This CDR3 has 15 amino acids. CDR1 and CDR2 from the germline V gene are KGHSH and LQKENI. V was shortened by 2 bases and J by 3 bases, with 13 bases between the two germline ends. In nucleotides, the CDR3 is TGTGCCAGCTCACCATCGAGGGCGCGAGACACTGAAGCTTTCTTT. Protein product: CASSPSRARDTEAFF.

This chain links TRBV7-9 with TRBJ2-3; 10 nucleotides match TRBD2. This CDR3 has 17 residues. V shed 6 bases, J shed 1 base, and the junction held 10 bases outside the gene matches. Germline CDR1 is SEHNR and CDR2 is FQNEAQ (reference sequence). The CDR3 sequence: CASSSYLAGAGTDTQYF. The CDR3 DNA sequence: TGTGCCAGCAGTTCCTATCTAGCGGGAGCGGGCACAGATACGCAGTATTTT.

The rearrangement joins TRBV7-2 to TRBJ1-3; D unclear. The CDR3 spans 15 residues. CDR1 and CDR2 from the germline V gene are SGHTA and FQGNSA. V dropped 5 bases and J dropped 0 bases, with 11 bases sitting between them. The CDR3 loop reads CASSPSALSGNTIYF. CDR3 sequence (DNA): TGTGCCAGCAGCCCCTCAGCGCTCTCTGGAAACACCATATATTTT.

This chain links TRBV7-9 with TRBJ2-7; D possibly corresponds to TRBD1 (7 bases). The CDR3 is 12 residues long. V was shortened by 4 bases and J by 6 bases, with 10 bases between the two germline ends. Germline-derived CDR1 and CDR2 are SEHNR and FQNEAQ (reference sequence). The chain's CDR3 is CASSYRGGEQYF. CDR3 bases: TGTGCCAGCAGCTACAGGGGAGGCGAGCAGTACTTC.

This rearrangement joins TRBV19 to TRBJ2-5, with 10 bases identical to TRBD2. V lost 5 bases and J lost 4; bases outside the gene matches: 13. CDR1 and CDR2 (germline): LNHDA, SQIVND (reference sequence). The CDR3 is made up of 17 amino acids. The CDR3 region is CASSLTSSGGPGETQYF. The CDR3 bases are TGTGCCAGTAGTCTAACCTCTAGCGGGGGCCCAGGAGAGACCCAGTACTTC.

V gene TRBV4-3 combines with J gene TRBJ1-4; 7 bases are a match to TRBD1. Trimming at V came to 1 base and at J to 4 bases, leaving 3 bases not matched to a gene. This CDR3 is 15 amino acids long. Germline V CDR1 and CDR2: LGHNA, YSLEER. The CDR3 DNA reads as TGCGCCAGCAGCCAAGTCGGGACAGATAATGAAAAACTGTTTTTT. It codes for CASSQVGTDNEKLFF.